This TCR beta chain stems from a study of blood T cell repertoires in COVID-19. Clones were sequenced by immunoSEQ multiplex PCR, and TCRdb holds only the in-frame ones, with some missing. This table has approximately 190,000 clones, about 81% appearing once. Trimming pared 0 bases from V and 4 bases from J, leaving 10 bases between. This CDR3 has 14 residues. Germline V gene lookup returns CDR1 SEHNR and CDR2 FQNEAQ (reference sequence). The gene calls are TRBV7-9 and TRBJ2-7; D remains ambiguous. The TCR sequence derives from a man in his thirties or forties with active or convalescent COVID-19. Sample: peripheral blood. The CDR3 DNA sequence: TGTGCCAGCAGCTTAGCGTCCACGGTTTACGAGCAGTACTTC. It yields the protein CASSLASTVYEQYF.